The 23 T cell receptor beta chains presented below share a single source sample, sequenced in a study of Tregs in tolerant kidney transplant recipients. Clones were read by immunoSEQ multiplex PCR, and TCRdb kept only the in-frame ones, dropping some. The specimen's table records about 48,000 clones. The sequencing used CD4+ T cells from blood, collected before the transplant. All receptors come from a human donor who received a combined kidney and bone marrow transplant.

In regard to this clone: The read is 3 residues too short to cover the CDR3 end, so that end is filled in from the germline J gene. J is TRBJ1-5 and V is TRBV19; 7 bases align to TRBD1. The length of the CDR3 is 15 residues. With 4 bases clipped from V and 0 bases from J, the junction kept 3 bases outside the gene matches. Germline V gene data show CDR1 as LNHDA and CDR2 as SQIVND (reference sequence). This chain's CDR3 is CASSTGQASNQPQHF. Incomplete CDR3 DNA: TGTGCCAGTAGTACCGGACAGGCTAGCAATCAGCCC.

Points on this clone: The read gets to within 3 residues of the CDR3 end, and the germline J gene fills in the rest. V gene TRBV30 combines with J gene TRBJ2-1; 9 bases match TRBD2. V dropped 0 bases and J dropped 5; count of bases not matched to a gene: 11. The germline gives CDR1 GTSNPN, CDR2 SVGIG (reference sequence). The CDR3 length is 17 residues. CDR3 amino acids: CAWSVTPGLALNNEQFF. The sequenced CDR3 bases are TGTGCCTGGAGTGTAACTCCGGGACTAGCCCTCAACAATGAG.

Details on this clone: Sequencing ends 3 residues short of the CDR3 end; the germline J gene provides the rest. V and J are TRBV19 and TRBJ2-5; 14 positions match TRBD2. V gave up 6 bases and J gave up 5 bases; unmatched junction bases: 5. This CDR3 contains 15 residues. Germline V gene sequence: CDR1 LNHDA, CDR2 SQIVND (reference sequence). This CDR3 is CASRTGLAGVETQYF. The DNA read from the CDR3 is TGTGCCAGTAGGACGGGACTAGCGGGAGTTGAGACC.

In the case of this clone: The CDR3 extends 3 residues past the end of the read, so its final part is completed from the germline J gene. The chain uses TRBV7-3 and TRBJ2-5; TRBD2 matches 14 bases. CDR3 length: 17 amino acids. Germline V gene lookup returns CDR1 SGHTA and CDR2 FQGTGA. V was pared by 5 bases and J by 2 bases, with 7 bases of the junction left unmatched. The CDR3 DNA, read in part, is TGTGCCAGCAGCGTATCGGGACTAGCGGGAGCACAAGAGACC. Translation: CASSVSGLAGAQET. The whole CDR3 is CASSVSGLAGAQETQYF.

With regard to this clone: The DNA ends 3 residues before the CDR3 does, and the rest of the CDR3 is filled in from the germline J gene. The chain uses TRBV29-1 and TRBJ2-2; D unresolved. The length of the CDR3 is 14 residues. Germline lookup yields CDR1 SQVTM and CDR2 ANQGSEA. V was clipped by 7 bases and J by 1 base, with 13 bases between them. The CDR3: CSARAFQNTGELFF. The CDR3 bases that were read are TGCAGCGCCCGAGCTTTCCAGAACACCGGGGAG.

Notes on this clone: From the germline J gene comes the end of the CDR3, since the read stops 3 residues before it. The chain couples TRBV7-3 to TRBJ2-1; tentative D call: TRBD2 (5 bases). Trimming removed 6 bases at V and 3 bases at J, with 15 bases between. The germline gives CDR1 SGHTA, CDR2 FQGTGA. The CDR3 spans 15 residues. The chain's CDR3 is CASSQTSSFYNEQFF. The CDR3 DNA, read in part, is TGTGCCAGCAGTCAAACTAGTTCTTTCTACAATGAG.

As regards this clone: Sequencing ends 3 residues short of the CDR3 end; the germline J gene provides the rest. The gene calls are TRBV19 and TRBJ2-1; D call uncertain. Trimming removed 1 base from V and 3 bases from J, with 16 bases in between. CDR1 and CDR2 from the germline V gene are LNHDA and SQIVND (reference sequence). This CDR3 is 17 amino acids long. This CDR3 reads CASSIVGATPYYNEQFF. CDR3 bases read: TGTGCCAGTAGTATAGTTGGTGCAACCCCCTACTACAATGAG.

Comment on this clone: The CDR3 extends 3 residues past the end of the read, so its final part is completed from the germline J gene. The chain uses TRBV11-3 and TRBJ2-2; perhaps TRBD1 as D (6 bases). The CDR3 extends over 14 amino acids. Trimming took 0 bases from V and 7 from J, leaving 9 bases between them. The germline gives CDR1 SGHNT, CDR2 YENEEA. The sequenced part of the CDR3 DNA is TGTGCCAGCAGCTTAGACAGGGGTGGCGGGGAG. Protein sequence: CASSLDRGGGE. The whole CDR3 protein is CASSLDRGGGELFF.

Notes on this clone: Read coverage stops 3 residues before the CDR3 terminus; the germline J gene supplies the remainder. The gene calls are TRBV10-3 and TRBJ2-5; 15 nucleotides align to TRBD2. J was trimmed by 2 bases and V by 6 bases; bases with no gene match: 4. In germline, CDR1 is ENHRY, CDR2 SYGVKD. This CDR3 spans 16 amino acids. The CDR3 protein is CAISRGLAGGQETQYF. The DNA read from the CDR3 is TGTGCCATCAGCCGGGGACTAGCGGGAGGACAAGAGACC.

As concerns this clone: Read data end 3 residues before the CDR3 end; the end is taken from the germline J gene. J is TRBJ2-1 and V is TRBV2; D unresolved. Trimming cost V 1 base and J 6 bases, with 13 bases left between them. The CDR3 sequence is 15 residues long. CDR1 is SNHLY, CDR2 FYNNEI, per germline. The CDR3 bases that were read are TGTGCCAGCAGTGAAGGGGCCAGCTGGGTCAATGAG. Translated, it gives CASSEGASWVNE. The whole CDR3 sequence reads CASSEGASWVNEQFF.

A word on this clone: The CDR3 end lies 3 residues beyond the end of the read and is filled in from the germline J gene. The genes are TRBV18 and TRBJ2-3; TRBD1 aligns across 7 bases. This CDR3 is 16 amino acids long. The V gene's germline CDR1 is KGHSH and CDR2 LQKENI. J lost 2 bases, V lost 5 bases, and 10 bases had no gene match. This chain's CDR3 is CASSEDRDRNTDTQYF. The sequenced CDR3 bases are TGTGCCAGCTCAGAGGACCGGGACAGAAACACAGATACG.

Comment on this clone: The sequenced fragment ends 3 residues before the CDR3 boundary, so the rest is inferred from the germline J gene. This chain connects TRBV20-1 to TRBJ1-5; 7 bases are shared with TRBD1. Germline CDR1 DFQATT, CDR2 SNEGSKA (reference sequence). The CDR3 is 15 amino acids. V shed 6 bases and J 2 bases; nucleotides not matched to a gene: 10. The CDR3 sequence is CSARRTTGGNQPQHF. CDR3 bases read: TGCAGTGCGCGACGGACCACAGGGGGCAATCAGCCC.

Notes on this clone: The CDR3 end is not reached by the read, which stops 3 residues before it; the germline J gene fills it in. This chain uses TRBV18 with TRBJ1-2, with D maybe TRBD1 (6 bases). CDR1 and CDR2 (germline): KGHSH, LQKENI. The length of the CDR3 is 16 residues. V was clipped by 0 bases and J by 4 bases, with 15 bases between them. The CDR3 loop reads CASSPPSTGRGYGYTF. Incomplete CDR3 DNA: TGTGCCAGCTCACCACCTTCAACAGGGAGAGGCTATGGC.

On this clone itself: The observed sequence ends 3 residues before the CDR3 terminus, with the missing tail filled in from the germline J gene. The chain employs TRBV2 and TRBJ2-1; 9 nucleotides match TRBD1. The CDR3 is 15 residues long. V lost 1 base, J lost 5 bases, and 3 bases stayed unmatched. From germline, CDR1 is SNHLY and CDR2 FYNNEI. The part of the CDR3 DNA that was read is TGTGCCAGCAGTGAAGGGACAGGGGCCCACAATGAG. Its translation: CASSEGTGAHNE. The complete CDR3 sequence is CASSEGTGAHNEQFF.

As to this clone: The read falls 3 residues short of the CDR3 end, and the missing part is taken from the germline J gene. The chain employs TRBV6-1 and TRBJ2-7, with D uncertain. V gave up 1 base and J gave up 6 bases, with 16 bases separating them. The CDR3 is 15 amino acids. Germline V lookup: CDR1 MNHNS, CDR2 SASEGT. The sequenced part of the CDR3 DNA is TGTGCCAGCAGTGAAGTAGGCCTAGTTCCTATCGAG. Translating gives CASSEVGLVPIE. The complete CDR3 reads CASSEVGLVPIEQYF.

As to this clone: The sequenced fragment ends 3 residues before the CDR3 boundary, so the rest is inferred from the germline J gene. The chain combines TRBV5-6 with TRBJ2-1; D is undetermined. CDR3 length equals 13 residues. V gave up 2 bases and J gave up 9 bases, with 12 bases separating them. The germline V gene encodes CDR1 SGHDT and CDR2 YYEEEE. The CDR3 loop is CASSLSSGLEQFF. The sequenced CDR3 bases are TGTGCCAGCAGCTTATCTTCCGGTCTTGAG. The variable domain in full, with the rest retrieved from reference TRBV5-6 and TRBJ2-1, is DAGVTQSPTHLIKTRGQQVTLRCSPKSGHDTVSWYQQALGQGPQFIFQYYEEEERQRGNFPDRFSGHQFPNYSSELNVNALLLGDSALYLCASSLSSGLEQFFGPGTRLTVL.

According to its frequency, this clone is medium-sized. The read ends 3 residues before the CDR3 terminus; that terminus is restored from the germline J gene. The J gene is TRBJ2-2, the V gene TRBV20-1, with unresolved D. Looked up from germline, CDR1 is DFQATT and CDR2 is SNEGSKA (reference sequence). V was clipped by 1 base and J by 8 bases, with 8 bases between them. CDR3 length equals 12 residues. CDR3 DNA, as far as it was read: TGCAGTGCTAGAGCCCCAATGGGGGAG. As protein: CSARAPMGE. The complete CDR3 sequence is CSARAPMGELFF.

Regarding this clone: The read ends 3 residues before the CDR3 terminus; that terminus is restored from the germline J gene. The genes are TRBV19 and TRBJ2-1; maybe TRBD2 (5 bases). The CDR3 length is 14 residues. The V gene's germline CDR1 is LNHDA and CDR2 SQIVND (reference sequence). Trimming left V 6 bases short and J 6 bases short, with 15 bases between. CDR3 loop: CASSRTYHLNEQFF. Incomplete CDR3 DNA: TGTGCCAGTAGCCGGACTTACCACCTCAATGAG.

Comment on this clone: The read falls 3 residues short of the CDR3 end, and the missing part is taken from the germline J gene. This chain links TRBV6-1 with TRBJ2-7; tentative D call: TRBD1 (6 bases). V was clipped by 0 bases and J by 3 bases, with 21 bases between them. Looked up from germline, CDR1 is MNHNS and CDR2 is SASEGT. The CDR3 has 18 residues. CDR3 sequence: CASSEAYLDRPARYEQYF. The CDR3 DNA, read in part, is TGTGCCAGCAGTGAAGCGTATCTCGACAGGCCTGCGCGCTACGAG.

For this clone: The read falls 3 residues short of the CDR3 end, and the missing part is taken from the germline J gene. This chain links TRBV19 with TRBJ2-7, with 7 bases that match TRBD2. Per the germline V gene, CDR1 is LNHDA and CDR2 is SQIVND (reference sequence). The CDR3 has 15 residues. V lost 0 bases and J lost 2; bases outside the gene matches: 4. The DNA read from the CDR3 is TGTGCCAGTAGTATAGAGGCTAGCGGTACCTACGAG. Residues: CASSIEASGTYE. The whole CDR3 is CASSIEASGTYEQYF.

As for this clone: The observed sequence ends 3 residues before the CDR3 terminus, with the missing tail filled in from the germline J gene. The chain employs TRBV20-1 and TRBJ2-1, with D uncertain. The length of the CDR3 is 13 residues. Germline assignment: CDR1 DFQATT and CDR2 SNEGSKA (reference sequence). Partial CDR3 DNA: TGCAGCAAACCCTCTGTGACACAAAATGAG. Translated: CSKPSVTQNE. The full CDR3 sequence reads CSKPSVTQNEQFF.

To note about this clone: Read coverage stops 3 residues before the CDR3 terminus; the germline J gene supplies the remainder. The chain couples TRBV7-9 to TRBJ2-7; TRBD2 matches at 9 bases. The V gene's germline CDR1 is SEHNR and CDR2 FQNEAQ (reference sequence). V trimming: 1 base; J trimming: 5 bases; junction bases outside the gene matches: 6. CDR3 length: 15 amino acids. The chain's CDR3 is CASSLGGGLADEQYF. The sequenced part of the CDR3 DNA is TGTGCCAGCAGCTTAGGAGGGGGACTAGCCGACGAG.

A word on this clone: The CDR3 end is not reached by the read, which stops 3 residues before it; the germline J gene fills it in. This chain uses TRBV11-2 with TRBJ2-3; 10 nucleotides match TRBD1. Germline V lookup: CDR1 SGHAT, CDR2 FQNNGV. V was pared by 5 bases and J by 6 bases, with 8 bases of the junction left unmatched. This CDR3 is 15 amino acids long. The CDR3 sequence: CASSRGQGGADTQYF. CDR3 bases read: TGTGCCAGCAGCCGCGGACAGGGGGGTGCGGATACG.